One sample yielded the 6 T cell receptor beta chains listed below, sequenced in a study of T cells after yellow fever vaccination. MiXCR, applied by TCRdb to the 5' RACE reads, yields one record per CDR3 protein. Of hundreds of thousands of distinct CDR3 sequences in the sample, roughly 3.5% were seen once. Material: PBMCs, obtained on the day of the yellow fever booster vaccination. These receptors were taken from a man in his late teens or twenties who received the YFV17D yellow fever vaccine.

The chain is built from TRBV29-1 and TRBJ2-1; 9 nucleotides agree with TRBD2. The CDR3 runs to 13 residues. Looked up from germline, CDR1 is SQVTM and CDR2 is ANQGSEA. The V segment lost 7 bases and the J segment 10 bases; nucleotides outside the gene matches: 11. The CDR3 bases are TGCAGCGCAAATCGGGGACTAGCTAGGGAGCAGTTCTTC. Translated: CSANRGLAREQFF.

This rearrangement joins TRBV7-2 to TRBJ1-1; D not resolved. The germline gives CDR1 SGHTA, CDR2 FQGNSA. This CDR3 region has 16 residues. The V and J ends lost 0 bases and 12 bases respectively, with 23 bases between them. The CDR3 protein is CASSLAPEVASWMSFF. The CDR3 nucleotides read TGTGCCAGCAGCTTAGCGCCCGAGGTGGCGTCCTGGATGTCTTTCTTT.

The chain combines TRBV5-1 with TRBJ1-1; D gene uncertain. CDR3 length equals 14 residues. Looked up from germline, CDR1 is SGHRS and CDR2 is YFSETQ. V lost 2 bases and J 1 base, leaving 9 bases between the germline ends. CDR3 in DNA: TGCGCCAGCAGCTTTTTACCGGGGAACACTGAAGCTTTCTTT. It yields the protein CASSFLPGNTEAFF.

This clonotype appeared many times. This chain uses TRBV7-9 with TRBJ2-2; 11 bases are a match to TRBD1. CDR3 length: 16 residues. Germline loops: CDR1 SEHNR, CDR2 FQNEAQ (reference sequence). V shed 5 bases, J shed 4 bases, and the junction held 6 bases outside the gene matches. The CDR3 DNA reads TGTGCCAGCAGCGGATCCGGGACAGGGGGCACCGGGGAGCTGTTTTTT. The encoded protein is CASSGSGTGGTGELFF. The variable domain in full, with the rest retrieved from reference TRBV7-9 and TRBJ2-2, is DTGVSQNPRHKITKRGQNVTFRCDPISEHNRLYWYRQTLGQGPEFLTYFQNEAQLEKSRLLSDRFSAERPKGSFSTLEIQRTEQGDSAMYLCASSGSGTGGTGELFFGEGSRLTVL.

This clonotype occurred a few times. The chain couples TRBV14 to TRBJ2-1, with TRBD2 matching 7 bases. V lost 4 bases to trimming and J lost 4 bases; unmatched junction nucleotides: 4. CDR3 length equals 14 residues. Germline CDR1 and CDR2: SGHDN and FVKESK. The chain's CDR3 is CASSLTRGYNEQFF. DNA of the CDR3: TGTGCCAGCAGCCTAACGCGGGGGTACAATGAGCAGTTCTTC. Combining the CDR3 with reference TRBV14 and TRBJ2-1 gives the whole variable domain EAGVTQFPSHSVIEKGQTVTLRCDPISGHDNLYWYRRVMGKEIKFLLHFVKESKQDESGMPNNRFLAERTGGTYSTLKVQPAELEDSGVYFCASSLTRGYNEQFFGPGTRLTVL.

This clonotype was seen ten or more times. The genes are TRBV10-3 and TRBJ2-3; 12 nucleotides line up with TRBD2. The CDR3 length is 15 residues. The germline V gene has CDR1 ENHRY and CDR2 SYGVKD. V lost 5 bases, J lost 4 bases, and 4 bases stayed unmatched. CDR3 sequence reads: CAISSTSGGPDTQYF. CDR3 nucleotide sequence: TGTGCCATCAGTTCGACTAGCGGGGGCCCAGATACGCAGTATTTT.